The T cell receptor (beta chain) described here comes from a study of blood T cell repertoires in COVID-19. CDR1 and CDR2 (germline): KGHSH, LQKENI. V gave up 6 bases and J gave up 0 bases, with 8 bases separating them. The CDR3 contains 14 residues. The age range of participants was about 18 to 95 years, with residence in 20 to 25 US areas. The assay was immunoSEQ multiplex PCR, and TCRdb's table has in-frame clones only and misses some. The table records under 250,000 clones, 87% of them present only once. Specimen: PBMCs or T cells enriched from blood (not recorded which). The rearrangement uses TRBV18 and TRBJ1-4; D unclear. This clonotype originated in a woman younger than 45 with acute COVID-19. CDR3 DNA sequence: TGTGCCAGCTCCCCGGGAGCAACTAATGAAAAACTGTTTTTT. The encoded protein is CASSPGATNEKLFF.